This T cell receptor (beta chain) is from a study of CD8 T cells in ankylosing spondylitis. Study conclusions and caveats: A TCR beta motif of about 8 highly homologous variants seemed to mark ankylosing spondylitis blood. The disease-linked clones had a CD8+ phenotype and low blood frequencies.

A few counts support this clonotype. Antigen unknown. V shed 1 base, J shed 2 bases, and the junction held 9 bases outside the gene matches. The CDR3 spans 17 residues. Germline-derived CDR1 and CDR2 are DFQATT and SNEGSKA (reference sequence). Quantitative barcoded 5'-RACE was used to prepare TCR beta libraries. TCRdb re-called the 5' RACE reads with MiXCR, one entry per CDR3 protein. The table has about 310,000 distinct CDR3 sequences, about a fifth seen once. Input material: blood, either unsorted or a sorted T cell fraction (not recorded which). This sequence was found in a female donor with ankylosing spondylitis or in good health (not recorded which). This chain connects TRBV20-1 to TRBJ2-1; 9 nucleotides line up with TRBD2. CDR3 nucleotides: TGCAGTGCTAGAGTTCTAGCGGGACGGGGCGCCTACAATGAGCAGTTCTTC. Its protein product is CSARVLAGRGAYNEQFF.